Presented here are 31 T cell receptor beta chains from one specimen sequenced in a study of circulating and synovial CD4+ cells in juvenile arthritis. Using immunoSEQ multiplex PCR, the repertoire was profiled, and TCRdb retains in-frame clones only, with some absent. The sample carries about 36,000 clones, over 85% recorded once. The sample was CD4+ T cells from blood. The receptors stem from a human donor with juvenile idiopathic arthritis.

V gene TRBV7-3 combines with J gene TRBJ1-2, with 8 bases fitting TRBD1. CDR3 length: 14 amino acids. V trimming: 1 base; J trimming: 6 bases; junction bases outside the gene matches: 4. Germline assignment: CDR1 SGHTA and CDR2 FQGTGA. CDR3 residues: CASSLNRGENGYTF. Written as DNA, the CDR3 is TGTGCCAGCAGCTTAAACAGGGGGGAGAATGGCTACACCTTC.

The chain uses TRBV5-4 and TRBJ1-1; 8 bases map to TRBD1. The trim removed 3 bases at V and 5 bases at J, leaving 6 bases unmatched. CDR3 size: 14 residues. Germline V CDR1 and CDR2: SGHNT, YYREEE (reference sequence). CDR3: CASSSPRGQTEAFF. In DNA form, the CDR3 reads TGTGCCAGCAGCTCCCCCAGGGGGCAGACTGAAGCTTTCTTT.

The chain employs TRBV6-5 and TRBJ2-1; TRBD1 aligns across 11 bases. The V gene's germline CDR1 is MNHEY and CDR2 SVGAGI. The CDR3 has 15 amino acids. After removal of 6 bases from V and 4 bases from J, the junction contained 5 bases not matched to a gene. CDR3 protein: CASRGRDRGYNEQFF. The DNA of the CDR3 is TGTGCCAGCAGGGGGCGGGACAGGGGGTACAATGAGCAGTTCTTC.

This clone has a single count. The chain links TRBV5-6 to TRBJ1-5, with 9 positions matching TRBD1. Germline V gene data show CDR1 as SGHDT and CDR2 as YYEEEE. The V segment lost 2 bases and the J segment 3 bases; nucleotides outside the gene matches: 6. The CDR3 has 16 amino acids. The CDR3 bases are TGTGCCAGCAGCTTTTCGGGGACAGGGCTCAATCAGCCCCAGCATTTT. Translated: CASSFSGTGLNQPQHF.

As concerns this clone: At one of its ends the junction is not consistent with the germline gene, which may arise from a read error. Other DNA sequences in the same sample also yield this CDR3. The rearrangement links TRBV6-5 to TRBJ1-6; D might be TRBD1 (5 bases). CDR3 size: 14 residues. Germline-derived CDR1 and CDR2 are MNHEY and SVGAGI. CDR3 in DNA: TGTGCCAGCAGACTTGGGGGGTCTTATTCCCCCCTCCACTTT. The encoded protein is CASRLGGSYSPLHF.

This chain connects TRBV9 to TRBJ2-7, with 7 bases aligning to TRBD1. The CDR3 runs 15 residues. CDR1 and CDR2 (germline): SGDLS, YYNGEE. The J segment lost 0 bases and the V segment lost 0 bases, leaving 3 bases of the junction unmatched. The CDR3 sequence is CASSVEGQPSYEQYF. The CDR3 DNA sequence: TGTGCCAGCAGCGTAGAGGGACAGCCCTCCTACGAGCAGTACTTC.

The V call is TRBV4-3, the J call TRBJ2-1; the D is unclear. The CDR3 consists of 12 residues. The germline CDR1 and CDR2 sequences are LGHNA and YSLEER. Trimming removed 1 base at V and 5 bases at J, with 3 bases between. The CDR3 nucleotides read TGCGCCAGCAGCCAAGTTAACAATGAGCAGTTCTTC. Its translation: CASSQVNNEQFF.

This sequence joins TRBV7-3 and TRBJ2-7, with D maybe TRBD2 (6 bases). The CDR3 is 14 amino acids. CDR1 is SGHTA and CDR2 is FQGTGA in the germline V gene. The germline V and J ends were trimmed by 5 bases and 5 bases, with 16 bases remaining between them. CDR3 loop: CASSPGLPGDEQYF. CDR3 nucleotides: TGTGCCAGCAGCCCCGGGCTACCGGGGGACGAGCAGTACTTC.

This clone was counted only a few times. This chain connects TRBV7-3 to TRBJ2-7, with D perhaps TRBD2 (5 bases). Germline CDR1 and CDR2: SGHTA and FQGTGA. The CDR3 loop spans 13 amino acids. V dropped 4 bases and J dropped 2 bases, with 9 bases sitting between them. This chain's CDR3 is CASSSGKAYEQYF. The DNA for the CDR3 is TGTGCCAGCAGCTCGGGGAAGGCCTACGAGCAGTACTTC.

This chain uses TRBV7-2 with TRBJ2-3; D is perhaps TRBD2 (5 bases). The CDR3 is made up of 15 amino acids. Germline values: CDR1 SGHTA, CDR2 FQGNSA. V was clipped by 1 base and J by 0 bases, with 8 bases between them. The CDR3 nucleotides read TGTGCCAGCAGCTTAGTAGCGTCTAGCACAGATACGCAGTATTTT. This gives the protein CASSLVASSTDTQYF.

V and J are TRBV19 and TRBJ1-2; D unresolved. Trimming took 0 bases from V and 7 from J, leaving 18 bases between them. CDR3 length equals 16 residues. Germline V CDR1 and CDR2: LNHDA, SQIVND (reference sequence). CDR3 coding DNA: TGTGCCAGTAGTATAGATCCGGGTCGGGGAGTGCGTGGCTACACCTTC. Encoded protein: CASSIDPGRGVRGYTF.

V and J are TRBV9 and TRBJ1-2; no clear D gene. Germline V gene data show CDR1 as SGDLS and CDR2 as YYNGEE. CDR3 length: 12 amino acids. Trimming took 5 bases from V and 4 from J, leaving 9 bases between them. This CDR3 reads CASRRDVYGYTF. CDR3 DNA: TGTGCCAGCAGGCGGGATGTCTATGGCTACACCTTC.

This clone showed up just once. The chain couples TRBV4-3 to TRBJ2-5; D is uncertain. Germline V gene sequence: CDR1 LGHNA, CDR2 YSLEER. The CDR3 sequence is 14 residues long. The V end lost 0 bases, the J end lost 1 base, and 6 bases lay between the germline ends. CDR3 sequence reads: CASSQERAQETQYF. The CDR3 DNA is TGCGCCAGCAGCCAAGAACGCGCCCAAGAGACCCAGTACTTC.

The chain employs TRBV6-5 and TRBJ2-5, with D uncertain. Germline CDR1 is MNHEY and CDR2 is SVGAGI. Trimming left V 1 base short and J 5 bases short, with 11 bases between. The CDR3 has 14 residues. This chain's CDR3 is CASSYLQHRETQYF. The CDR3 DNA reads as TGTGCCAGCAGTTACTTACAGCACCGGGAGACCCAGTACTTC.

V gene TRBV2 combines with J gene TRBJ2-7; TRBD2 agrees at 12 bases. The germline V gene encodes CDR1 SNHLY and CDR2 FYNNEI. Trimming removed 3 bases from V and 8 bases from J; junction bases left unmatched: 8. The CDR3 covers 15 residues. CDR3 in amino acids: CASSEDLAGGMKQYF. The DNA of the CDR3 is TGTGCCAGCAGTGAGGATCTAGCGGGGGGGATGAAGCAGTACTTC.

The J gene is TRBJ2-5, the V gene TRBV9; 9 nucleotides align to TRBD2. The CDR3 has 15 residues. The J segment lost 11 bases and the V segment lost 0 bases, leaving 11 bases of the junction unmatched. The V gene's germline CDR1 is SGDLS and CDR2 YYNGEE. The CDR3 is CASSVAPGLATEQYF. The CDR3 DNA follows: TGTGCCAGCAGCGTAGCCCCGGGACTAGCTACAGAGCAGTACTTC.

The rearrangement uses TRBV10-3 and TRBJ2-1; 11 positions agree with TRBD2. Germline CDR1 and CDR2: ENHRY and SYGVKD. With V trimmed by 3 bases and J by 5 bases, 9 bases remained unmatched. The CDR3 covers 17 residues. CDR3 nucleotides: TGTGCCATCAGTGAAGGTAGCGGGGGGGGAGGACACAATGAGCAGTTCTTC. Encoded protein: CAISEGSGGGGHNEQFF.

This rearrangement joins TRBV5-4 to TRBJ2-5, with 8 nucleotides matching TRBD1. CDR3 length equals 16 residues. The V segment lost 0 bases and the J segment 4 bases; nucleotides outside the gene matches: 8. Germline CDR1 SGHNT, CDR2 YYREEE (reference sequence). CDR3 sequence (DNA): TGTGCCAGCAGCTTGGTAGGGGCAGGGGGCGGAGAGACCCAGTACTTC. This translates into CASSLVGAGGGETQYF. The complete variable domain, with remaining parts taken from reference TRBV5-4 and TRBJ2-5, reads ETGVTQSPTHLIKTRGQQVTLRCSSQSGHNTVSWYQQALGQGPQFIFQYYREEENGRGNFPPRFSGLQFPNYSSELNVNALELDDSALYLCASSLVGAGGGETQYFGPGTRLLVL.

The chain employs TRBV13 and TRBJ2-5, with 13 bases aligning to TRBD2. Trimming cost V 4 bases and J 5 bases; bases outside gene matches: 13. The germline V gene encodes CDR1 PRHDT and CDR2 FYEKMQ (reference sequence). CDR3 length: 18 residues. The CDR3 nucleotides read TGTGCCAGCAGCTATCGACTAGCGGGGGGCCGTTCGGGCGAGACCCAGTACTTC. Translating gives CASSYRLAGGRSGETQYF. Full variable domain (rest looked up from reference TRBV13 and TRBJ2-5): AAGVIQSPRHLIKEKRETATLKCYPIPRHDTVYWYQQGPGQDPQFLISFYEKMQSDKGSIPDRFSAQQFSDYHSELNMSSLELGDSALYFCASSYRLAGGRSGETQYFGPGTRLLVL.

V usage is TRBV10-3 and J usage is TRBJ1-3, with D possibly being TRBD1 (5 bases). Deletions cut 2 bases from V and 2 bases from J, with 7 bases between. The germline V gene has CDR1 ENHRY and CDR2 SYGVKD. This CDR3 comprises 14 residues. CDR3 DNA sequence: TGTGCCATCAGTGAGGGGGCGCCTGGAAACACCATATATTTT. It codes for CAISEGAPGNTIYF.

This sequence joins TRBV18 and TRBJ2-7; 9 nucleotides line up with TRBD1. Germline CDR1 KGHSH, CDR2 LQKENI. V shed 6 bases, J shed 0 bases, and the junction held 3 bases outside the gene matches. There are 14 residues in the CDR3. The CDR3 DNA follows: TGTGCCAGCTCTAGGGACAGGGACTCCTACGAGCAGTACTTC. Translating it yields CASSRDRDSYEQYF.

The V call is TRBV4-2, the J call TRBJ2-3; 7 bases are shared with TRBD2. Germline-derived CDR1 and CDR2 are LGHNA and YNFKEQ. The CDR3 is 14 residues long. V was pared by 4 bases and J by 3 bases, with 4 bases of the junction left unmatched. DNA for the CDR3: TGTGCCAGCAGCCGAGCGGGGCGAACAGATACGCAGTATTTT. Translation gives CASSRAGRTDTQYF.

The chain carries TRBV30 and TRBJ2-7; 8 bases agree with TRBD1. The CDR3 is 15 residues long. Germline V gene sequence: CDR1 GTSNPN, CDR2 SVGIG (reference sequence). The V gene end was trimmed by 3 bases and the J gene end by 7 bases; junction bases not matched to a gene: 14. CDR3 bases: TGTGCCTGGAGCAGGGGGCAAAACCTGTTAGTAGAGCAGTACTTC. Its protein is CAWSRGQNLLVEQYF. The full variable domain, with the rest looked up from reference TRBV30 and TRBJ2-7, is SQTIHQWPATLVQPVGSPLSLECTVEGTSNPNLYWYRQAAGRGLQLLFYSVGIGQISSEVPQNLSASRPQDRQFILSSKKLLLSDSGFYLCAWSRGQNLLVEQYFGPGTRLTVT.

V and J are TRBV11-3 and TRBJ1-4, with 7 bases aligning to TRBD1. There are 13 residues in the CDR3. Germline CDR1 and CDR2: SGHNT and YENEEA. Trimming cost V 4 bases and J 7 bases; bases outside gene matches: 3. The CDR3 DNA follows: TGTGCCAGCAGCTCCGGACAGGCTGAAAAACTGTTTTTT. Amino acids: CASSSGQAEKLFF.

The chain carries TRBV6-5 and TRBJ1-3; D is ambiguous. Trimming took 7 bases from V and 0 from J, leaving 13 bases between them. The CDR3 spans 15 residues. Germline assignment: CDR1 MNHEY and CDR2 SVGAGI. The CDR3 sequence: CASTPGMSSGNTIYF. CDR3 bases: TGTGCCAGCACCCCCGGGATGAGCTCTGGAAACACCATATATTTT.

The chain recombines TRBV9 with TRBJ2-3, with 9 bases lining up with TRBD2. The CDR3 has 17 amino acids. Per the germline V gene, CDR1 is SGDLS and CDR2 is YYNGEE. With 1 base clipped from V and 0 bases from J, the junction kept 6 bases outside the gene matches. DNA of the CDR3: TGTGCCAGCAGCGTACATCCGACTAGCGGAAGCACAGATACGCAGTATTTT. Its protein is CASSVHPTSGSTDTQYF.

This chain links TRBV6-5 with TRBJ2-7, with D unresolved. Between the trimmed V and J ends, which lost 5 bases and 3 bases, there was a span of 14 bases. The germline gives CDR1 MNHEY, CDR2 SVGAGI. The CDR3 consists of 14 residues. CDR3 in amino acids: CASSGPTSGYEQYF. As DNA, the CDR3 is TGTGCCAGCAGTGGGCCCACATCCGGCTACGAGCAGTACTTC.

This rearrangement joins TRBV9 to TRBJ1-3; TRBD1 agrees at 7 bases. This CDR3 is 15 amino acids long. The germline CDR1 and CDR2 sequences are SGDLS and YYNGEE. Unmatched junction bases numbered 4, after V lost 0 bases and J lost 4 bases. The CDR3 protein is CASSVGQGPGNTIYF. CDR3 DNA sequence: TGTGCCAGCAGCGTAGGACAGGGTCCCGGAAACACCATATATTTT. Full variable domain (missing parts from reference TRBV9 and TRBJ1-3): DSGVTQTPKHLITATGQRVTLRCSPRSGDLSVYWYQQSLDQGLQFLIQYYNGEERAKGNILERFSAQQFPDLHSELNLSSLELGDSALYFCASSVGQGPGNTIYFGEGSWLTVV.

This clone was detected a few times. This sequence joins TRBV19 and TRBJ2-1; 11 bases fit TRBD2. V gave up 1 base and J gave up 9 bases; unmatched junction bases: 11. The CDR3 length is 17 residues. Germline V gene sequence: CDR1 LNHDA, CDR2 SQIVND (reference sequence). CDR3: CASSIVSGGAKVREQFF. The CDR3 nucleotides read TGTGCCAGTAGTATAGTTAGCGGGGGGGCGAAGGTCCGTGAGCAGTTCTTC.

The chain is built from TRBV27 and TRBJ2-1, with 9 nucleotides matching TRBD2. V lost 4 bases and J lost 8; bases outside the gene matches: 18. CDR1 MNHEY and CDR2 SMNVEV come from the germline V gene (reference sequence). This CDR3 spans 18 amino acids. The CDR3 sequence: CASSSLASGAFIVHEQFF. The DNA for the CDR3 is TGTGCCAGCAGTTCACTAGCTAGCGGGGCTTTCATAGTACATGAGCAGTTCTTC.

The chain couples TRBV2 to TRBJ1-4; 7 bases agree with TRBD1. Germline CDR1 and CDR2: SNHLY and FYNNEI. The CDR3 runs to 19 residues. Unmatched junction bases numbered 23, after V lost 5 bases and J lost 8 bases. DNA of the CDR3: TGTGCCAGCAGTCTCCACCAGCTCCGACAGGGTGTATCAAAGGAAAAACTGTTTTTT. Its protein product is CASSLHQLRQGVSKEKLFF.